Listed below are T cell receptor beta chains from one sample, sequenced in a study of prognosis after radiotherapy for stage I lung cancer. TCRdb reprocessed the multiplex PCR reads via MiXCR and lists one record per CDR3 protein. Seen here are some 30,000 distinct CDR3 sequences, 40% to 50% observed once, and the top ten hold approximately 15%. This specimen was PBMCs, taken before or after stereotactic body radiation therapy (not recorded which). The source of these receptors is a donor over 45 with non-small cell lung cancer. CDR3s include the opening cysteine and the closing phenylalanine or tryptophan. Each record gives: CDR3 protein, CDR3 DNA, J gene, D gene, V gene, clone size. A D gene is named only where the DNA matches it firmly. The size entry is marked missing in some rows and otherwise reads once, few, many or a size class.

CASSLNWQTNTGELFF TGCGCCAGCAGCTTGAATTGGCAGACGAACACCGGGGAGCTGTTTTTT TRBJ2-2 NA TRBV5-1 NA
CASSLIAGAYNEQFF TGTGCCAGCAGCCTTATAGCGGGAGCCTACAATGAGCAGTTCTTC TRBJ2-1 TRBD2 TRBV3-1 once
CASGGGNQHKHF TGTGCCAGCGGGGGGGGGAATCAGCACAAGCATTTT TRBJ1-5 NA TRBV28 NA
CASSEGLAGVGDTQYF TGTGCCAGCAGCGAAGGACTAGCGGGAGTGGGAGATACGCAGTATTTT TRBJ2-3 TRBD2 TRBV5-5 many
CASSPNPHQPQHF TGTGCCAGCTCACCGAACCCCCATCAGCCCCAGCATTTT TRBJ1-5 NA TRBV18 many
CASSAGQDGEQYF TGTGCCAGCAGTGCGGGACAGGATGGGGAGCAGTACTTC TRBJ2-7 TRBD1 TRBV28 medium-sized
CASTYDRGNTEAFF TGCGCCAGCACCTATGACAGGGGGAACACTGAAGCTTTCTTT TRBJ1-1 TRBD1 TRBV5-1 many
CASSLFETTYEQYF TGTGCCAGCAGTTTATTCGAGACAACCTACGAGCAGTACTTC TRBJ2-7 NA TRBV12-3/TRBV12-4 many
CASSLGQFTDTQYF TGTGCCAGCAGCCTTGGACAGTTCACAGATACGCAGTATTTT TRBJ2-3 NA TRBV5-4 many
CAAQGNSYEQYF TGTGCGGCACAGGGAAACTCCTACGAGCAGTACTTC TRBJ2-7 NA TRBV28 NA
CASSVGGANSPLHF TGTGCCAGCAGTGTAGGTGGGGCTAATTCACCCCTCCACTTT TRBJ1-6 NA TRBV28 medium-sized
CASRLFPLPSRSPRGANVLTF TGTGCCAGCAGACTATTCCCCCTACCTTCCAGGTCCCCTCGTGGGGCAAACGTCCTGACTTTC TRBJ2-6 NA TRBV6-1 once
CASSLGGTSSYEQYF TGCGCCAGCAGCTTGGGTGGAACCAGCTCCTACGAGCAGTACTTC TRBJ2-7 NA TRBV5-1 many
CSASNPRQGRNEQLF TGCAGTGCTAGTAACCCCAGACAGGGCCGGAATGAGCAGCTCTTC TRBJ2-1 TRBD1 TRBV20-1 NA
CASSFSGRWDRPFNQPQHF TGTGCCAGCAGTTTTAGCGGTAGGTGGGACAGGCCGTTTAATCAGCCCCAGCATTTT TRBJ1-5 TRBD1 TRBV12-3/TRBV12-4 many
CASSLAGGYNEQFF TGTGCCAGCAGCTTAGCGGGCGGATACAATGAGCAGTTCTTC TRBJ2-1 NA TRBV7-2 NA
CASSLAGRNQETQYF TGCGCCAGCAGCTTGGCCGGGCGGAATCAAGAGACCCAGTACTTC TRBJ2-5 NA TRBV5-1 many
CSVRGTSGGNTGELFF TGCAGCGTCCGCGGGACTAGCGGGGGCAACACCGGGGAGCTGTTTTTT TRBJ2-2 TRBD2 TRBV29-1 many
CASSPSSYNEQFF TGTGCCAGCAGCCCCAGCTCCTACAATGAGCAGTTCTTC TRBJ2-1 NA TRBV11-3 NA
CASSSRGTSGSNEQFF TGTGCCAGCAGTTCCCGAGGGACTAGCGGGAGTAATGAGCAGTTCTTC TRBJ2-1 TRBD2 TRBV12-3/TRBV12-4 many
CSARPITSGKDTQYF TGCAGTGCTAGACCTATTACTAGCGGGAAAGATACCCAGTACTTC TRBJ2-5 TRBD2 TRBV20-1 NA
CASGRPRPQLLYNEQFF TGTGCCAGCGGCAGACCACGACCGCAGCTATTGTACAATGAGCAGTTCTTC TRBJ2-1 NA TRBV6-2/TRBV6-3 NA
CSARPATSNSNEQYF TGCAGTGCTAGACCCGCAACTAGCAATTCGAACGAGCAGTACTTC TRBJ2-7 NA TRBV20-1 many
CGGARTSKIYDQYF TGTGGTGGGGCCCGTACTAGTAAAATCTACGATCAGTACTTC TRBJ2-7 NA TRBV6-1 NA
CASSPRGGPGETQYF TGTGCCAGCAGCCCCAGGGGAGGGCCGGGAGAGACCCAGTACTTC TRBJ2-5 NA TRBV9 many
CASRRHNEQFF TGTGCCAGCAGGAGACACAATGAGCAGTTCTTC TRBJ2-1 NA TRBV11-2 many
CASSPGYYYEQYF TGTGCCAGCTCACCGGGATATTACTACGAGCAGTACTTC TRBJ2-7 NA TRBV18 NA
CASSGTGGQYGYTF TGTGCCAGCAGCGGGACAGGAGGTCAATATGGCTACACCTTC TRBJ1-2 TRBD1 TRBV3-1 medium-sized
CANSLTRSSSYEQYF TGTGCCAACAGCCTCACACGATCAAGCTCCTACGAGCAGTACTTC TRBJ2-7 NA TRBV2 NA
CASSLPGYEQYF TGTGCCAGCAGCTTGCCTGGATACGAGCAGTACTTC TRBJ2-7 NA TRBV11-2 NA
CASSLVGDEQYF TGTGCCAGCAGCTTAGTTGGGGACGAGCAGTACTTC TRBJ2-7 NA TRBV7-9 NA
CASSQTGSYEQYF TGTGCCAGCAGTCAGACAGGGAGCTACGAGCAGTACTTC TRBJ2-7 TRBD1 TRBV12-3/TRBV12-4 medium-sized
CASTSPGQNYGYTF TGTGCCAGCACATCTCCGGGACAGAACTATGGCTACACCTTC TRBJ1-2 TRBD1 TRBV28 NA
CASVADSGTAGTGELFF TGTGCCAGCGTAGCCGATAGCGGGACTGCGGGCACCGGGGAGCTTTTTTTT TRBJ2-2 TRBD2 TRBV12-3/TRBV12-4 NA
CASSSRTGSYEQYF TGTGCCAGCAGCTCTCGGACAGGGTCCTACGAGCAGTACTTC TRBJ2-7 TRBD1 TRBV5-1 many
CASRDGRWAMNTEAFF TGTGCCAGCAGGGACGGACGGTGGGCAATGAACACTGAAGCTTTCTTT TRBJ1-1 NA TRBV11-3 NA
CASSTGQGGRNEQFF TGTGCCAGCAGTACCGGACAGGGAGGTCGAAATGAGCAGTTCTTC TRBJ2-1 TRBD1 TRBV7-3 many
CASSFIRTGGKDTQYF TGTGCCAGCAGCTTTATCAGGACAGGCGGCAAAGATACGCAGTATTTT TRBJ2-3 TRBD1 TRBV5-5 NA
CASSVQGANYGYTF TGTGCCAGCAGTGTACAGGGGGCTAACTATGGCTACACCTTC TRBJ1-2 TRBD1 TRBV2 medium-sized
CASSLTGASETQYF TGTGCCAGCAGCTTAACGGGAGCGTCAGAGACCCAGTACTTC TRBJ2-5 NA TRBV11-2 many
CAGSLASLDYANTDTQYF TGCGCCGGCAGCTTGGCTTCCCTGGACTACGCAAACACAGATACGCAGTATTTT TRBJ2-3 NA TRBV5-1 many
CDNSDLGRGPNTGELFF TGTGACAACAGTGATTTGGGCAGGGGGCCTAACACCGGGGAGCTGTTTTTT TRBJ2-2 TRBD1 TRBV24-1 NA
CASSLAQGGTEAFF TGTGCCAGCAGCCTCGCACAGGGGGGAACTGAAGCTTTCTTT TRBJ1-1 TRBD1 TRBV3-1 few
CASSLGQELAYYEQYF TGCGCCAGCAGCCTCGGACAGGAACTAGCCTACTACGAGCAGTACTTC TRBJ2-7 NA TRBV4-1 many
CASRGQGMRYEQFF TGTGCCAGTAGAGGACAGGGGATGAGGTATGAGCAGTTCTTC TRBJ2-1 TRBD1 TRBV19 many
CASSPSGGDNEQFF TGTGCCAGCAGCCCTAGCGGCGGGGATAATGAGCAGTTCTTC TRBJ2-1 TRBD2 TRBV12-3/TRBV12-4 NA
CSAVAQGGGQETQYF TGCAGTGCTGTCGCGCAAGGGGGCGGTCAAGAGACCCAGTACTTC TRBJ2-5 TRBD1 TRBV20-1 many
CASSPVRKRYNEQFF TGTGCCAGCAGCCCCGTTCGGAAGCGGTACAATGAGCAGTTCTTC TRBJ2-1 NA TRBV7-2 many
CASSFFQREGRISTDTQYF TGTGCCAGCAGCTTTTTCCAGCGGGAGGGCCGAATAAGCACAGATACGCAGTATTTT TRBJ2-3 TRBD2 TRBV5-5 many
CASSRQEGINEQFF TGTGCCAGCAGCCGCCAGGAAGGTATCAATGAGCAGTTCTTC TRBJ2-1 NA TRBV27 NA
CASSFPMGTSGISTDTQYF TGTGCCAGCAGTTTCCCGATGGGTACTAGCGGTATAAGCACAGATACGCAGTATTTT TRBJ2-3 TRBD2 TRBV28 medium-sized
CVSSVDIGTNVNEQYF TGTGTCAGCAGCGTAGACATCGGAACAAATGTAAACGAGCAGTACTTC TRBJ2-7 NA TRBV9 NA
CASSYTLGSEQFF TGTGCCAGCTCTTACACTTTAGGGAGTGAGCAGTTCTTC TRBJ2-1 NA TRBV18 many
CASSFMTGQFF TGTGCCAGCAGTTTTATGACAGGGCAGTTCTTC TRBJ2-1 NA TRBV28 many
CSALQGVGTDTQYF TGCAGTGCCTTACAGGGGGTCGGAACAGATACGCAGTATTTT TRBJ2-3 TRBD1 TRBV20-1 once
CASSLDVGAPYEQYF TGTGCCAGCAGCTTAGATGTAGGAGCCCCCTACGAGCAGTACTTC TRBJ2-7 NA TRBV11-2 NA
CASRNKGLDTEAFF TGTGCCAGCAGGAATAAGGGCCTAGACACTGAAGCTTTCTTT TRBJ1-1 NA TRBV6-8 many